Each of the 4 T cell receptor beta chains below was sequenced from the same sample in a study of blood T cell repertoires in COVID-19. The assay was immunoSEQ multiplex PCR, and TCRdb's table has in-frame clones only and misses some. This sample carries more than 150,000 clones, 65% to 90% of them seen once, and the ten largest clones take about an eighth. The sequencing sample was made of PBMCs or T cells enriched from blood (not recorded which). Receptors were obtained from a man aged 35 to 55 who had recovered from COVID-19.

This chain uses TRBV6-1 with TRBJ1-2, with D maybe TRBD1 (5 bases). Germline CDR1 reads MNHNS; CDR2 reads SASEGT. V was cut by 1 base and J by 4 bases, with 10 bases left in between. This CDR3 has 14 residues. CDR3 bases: TGTGCCAGCAGTGAAGAGGGGTCCCTCTATGGCTACACCTTC. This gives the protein CASSEEGSLYGYTF.

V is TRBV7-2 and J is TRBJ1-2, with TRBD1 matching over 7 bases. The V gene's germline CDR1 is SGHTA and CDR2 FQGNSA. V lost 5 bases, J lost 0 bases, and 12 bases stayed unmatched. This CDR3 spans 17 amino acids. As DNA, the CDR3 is TGTGCCAGCAGCCCGACGACAGGGAGGACCACTAACTATGGCTACACCTTC. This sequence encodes CASSPTTGRTTNYGYTF. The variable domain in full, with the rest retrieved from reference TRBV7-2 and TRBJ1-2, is GAGVSQSPSNKVTEKGKDVELRCDPISGHTALYWYRQSLGQGLEFLIYFQGNSAPDKSGLPSDRFSAERTGGSVSTLTIQRTQQEDSAVYLCASSPTTGRTTNYGYTFGSGTRLTVV.

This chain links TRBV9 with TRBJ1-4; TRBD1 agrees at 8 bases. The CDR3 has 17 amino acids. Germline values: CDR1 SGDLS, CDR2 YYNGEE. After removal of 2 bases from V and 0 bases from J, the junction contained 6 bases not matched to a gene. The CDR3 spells CASSVGTGYATNEKLFF. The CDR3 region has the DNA TGTGCCAGCAGCGTGGGGACAGGCTATGCAACTAATGAAAAACTGTTTTTT.

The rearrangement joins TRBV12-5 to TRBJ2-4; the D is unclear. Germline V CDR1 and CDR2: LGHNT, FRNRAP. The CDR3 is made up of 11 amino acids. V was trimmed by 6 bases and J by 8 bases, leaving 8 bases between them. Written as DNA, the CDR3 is TGTGCTAGTGGCTCAGAATACATTCAGTACTTC. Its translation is CASGSEYIQYF.